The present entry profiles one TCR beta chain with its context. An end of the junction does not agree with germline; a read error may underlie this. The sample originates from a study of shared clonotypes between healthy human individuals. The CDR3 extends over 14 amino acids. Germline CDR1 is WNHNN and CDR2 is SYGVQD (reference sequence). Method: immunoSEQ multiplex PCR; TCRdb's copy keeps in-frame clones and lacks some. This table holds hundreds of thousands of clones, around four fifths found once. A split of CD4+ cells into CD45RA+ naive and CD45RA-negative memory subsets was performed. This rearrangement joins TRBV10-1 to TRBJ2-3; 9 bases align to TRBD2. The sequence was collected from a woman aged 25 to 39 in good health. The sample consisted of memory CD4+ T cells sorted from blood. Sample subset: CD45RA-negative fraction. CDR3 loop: CASSPGTSKDTQYF. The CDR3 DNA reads TGCGCCAGCAGTCCTGGGACTAGCAAAGATACGCAGTATTTT.